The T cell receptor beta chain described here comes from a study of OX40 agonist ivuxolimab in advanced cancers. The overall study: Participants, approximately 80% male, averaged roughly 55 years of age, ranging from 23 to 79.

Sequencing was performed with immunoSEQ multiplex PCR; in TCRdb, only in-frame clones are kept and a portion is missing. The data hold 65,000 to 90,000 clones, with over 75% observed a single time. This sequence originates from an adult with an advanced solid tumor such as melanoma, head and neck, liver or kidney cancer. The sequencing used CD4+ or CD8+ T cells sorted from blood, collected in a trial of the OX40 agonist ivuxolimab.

Here the CDR3 reads CASSPRLDYNEQFF. CDR3 coding DNA: TGTGCCAGCAGCCCGCGACTAGACTACAATGAGCAGTTCTTC. This chain joins TRBV7-2 and TRBJ2-1; tentatively, D is TRBD2 (6 bases). Germline values: CDR1 SGHTA, CDR2 FQGNSA. This CDR3 comprises 14 residues. V lost 5 bases and J 3 bases, leaving 11 bases between the germline ends.